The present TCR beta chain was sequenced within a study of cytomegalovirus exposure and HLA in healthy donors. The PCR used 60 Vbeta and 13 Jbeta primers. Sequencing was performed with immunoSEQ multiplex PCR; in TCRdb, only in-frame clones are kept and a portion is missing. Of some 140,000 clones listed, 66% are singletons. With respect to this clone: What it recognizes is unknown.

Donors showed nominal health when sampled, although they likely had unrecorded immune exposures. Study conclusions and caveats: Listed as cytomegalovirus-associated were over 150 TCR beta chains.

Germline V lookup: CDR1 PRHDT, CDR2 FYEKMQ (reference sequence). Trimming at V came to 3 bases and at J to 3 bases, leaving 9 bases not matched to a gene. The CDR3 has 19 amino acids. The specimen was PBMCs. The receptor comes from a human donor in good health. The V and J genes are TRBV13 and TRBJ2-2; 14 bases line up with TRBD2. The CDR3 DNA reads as TGTGCCAGCAGCTTGGAGGGACTAGCGGGAGTTAAGGACACCGGGGAGCTGTTTTTT. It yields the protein CASSLEGLAGVKDTGELFF.